This T cell receptor (beta chain) was captured by sequencing in a study of CD8+CD57+ T cells in acquired aplastic anemia. For the study at large: Sorted CD4+ and CD8+ cells yielded 3 to 3.5 ug of DNA on average. Whole-study findings and limits: There were about 27 CD8+ CDR3 sequences that occurred in both patients and controls.

CD8+CD57+ cell expansion had been shown by flow cytometry in patients chosen for sequencing. It was genomic DNA that served as the template for profiling TCR beta VDJ and CDR3. TCRdb reprocessed the reads via MiXCR and lists one record per CDR3 protein. In the table there are under 250,000 distinct CDR3 sequences, about 60% of which are singletons. Germline V gene data show CDR1 as SGHRS and CDR2 as YFSETQ. J was trimmed by 2 bases and V by 4 bases; bases with no gene match: 11. The CDR3 has 17 residues. As concerns this clonotype: No antigen is known for it.

The sequence was obtained from a human donor with aplastic anemia. This chain connects TRBV5-1 to TRBJ1-2; 10 positions agree with TRBD1. The sequenced sample consisted of sorted CD4+, CD8+, or CD8+CD57+ T cells (not recorded which) from PBMCs. CDR3: CASSLTGGAGSNYGYTF. The DNA of the CDR3 is TGCGCCAGCAGCCTGACAGGGGGCGCCGGGTCGAACTATGGCTACACCTTC.